The 17 T cell receptor beta chains in this list originate from one sample, sequenced in a study of blood T cell repertoires in COVID-19. The protocol was immunoSEQ multiplex PCR, while the TCRdb copy is restricted to in-frame clones and leaves out a portion. The sample lists about 40,000 clones; approximately 80% were seen once. The sample was peripheral blood. The receptors were gathered from a human donor with acute or convalescent COVID-19. The donor label of this sample is uncertain.

The CDR3 coding sequence is TGTGCCAGCAGCGTATCCCGGGATCCAAACTATGGCTACACCTTC. Its translation is CASSVSRDPNYGYTF. The gene calls are TRBV7-2 and TRBJ1-2, with D unresolved. The CDR3 totals 15 residues. V dropped 5 bases and J dropped 2 bases, with 15 bases sitting between them. The germline gives CDR1 SGHTA, CDR2 FQGNSA.

The chain is built from TRBV19 and TRBJ2-5; 9 bases map to TRBD1. Unmatched junction bases numbered 9, after V lost 5 bases and J lost 5 bases. The CDR3 runs 15 residues. The V gene's germline CDR1 is LNHDA and CDR2 SQIVND (reference sequence). DNA of the CDR3: TGTGCCAGTAGTCTTACAGGGGGCAACGGGGAGACCCAGTACTTC. Its protein product is CASSLTGGNGETQYF. The full variable domain, rest sourced from reference TRBV19 and TRBJ2-5, is DGGITQSPKYLFRKEGQNVTLSCEQNLNHDAMYWYRQDPGQGLRLIYYSQIVNDFQKGDIAEGYSVSREKKESFPLTVTSAQKNPTAFYLCASSLTGGNGETQYFGPGTRLLVL.

The genes are TRBV5-4 and TRBJ2-5; D perhaps matches TRBD1 (8 bases). Trimming took 4 bases from V and 5 from J, leaving 18 bases between them. CDR1 SGHNT and CDR2 YYREEE come from the germline V gene (reference sequence). The CDR3 has 15 residues. The CDR3 spells CASSAQQGGAETQYF. DNA for the CDR3: TGTGCCAGCAGCGCCCAACAGGGGGGGGCTGAGACCCAGTACTTC.

The V call is TRBV7-8, the J call TRBJ2-1, with a possible D match to TRBD2 (5 bases). The germline V gene encodes CDR1 SGHVS and CDR2 FQNEAQ. V was pared by 8 bases and J by 3 bases, with 17 bases between. The CDR3 is 15 amino acids. The CDR3 DNA reads TGTGCCAGCGAAGATGGACTGGAATTCTACAATGAGCAGTTCTTC. Its translation: CASEDGLEFYNEQFF.

The rearrangement uses TRBV7-3 and TRBJ2-7; 9 bases line up with TRBD1. Germline-derived CDR1 and CDR2 are SGHTA and FQGTGA. V shed 4 bases, J shed 3 bases, and the junction held 7 bases outside the gene matches. The CDR3 runs to 15 residues. The CDR3 region is CASSWTGAGDYEQYF. The CDR3 DNA reads TGTGCCAGCAGCTGGACAGGGGCCGGAGACTACGAGCAGTACTTC.

This chain uses TRBV3-1 (or the pseudogene TRBV3-2) with TRBJ2-5, with 9 nucleotides matching TRBD2. There are 16 residues in the CDR3. J gave up 3 bases and V 1 base, and 6 bases lay outside the gene matches. Germline CDR1 reads LGHDT; CDR2 reads YNNKEL (reference sequence). The DNA for the CDR3 is TGTGCCAGCAGCCAAGGTTTGGCTAGCGGGAAAGAGACCCAGTACTTC. Translated, it gives CASSQGLASGKETQYF.

The chain links TRBV29-1 to TRBJ2-7; possibly TRBD2 for D (6 bases). Trimming removed 5 bases at V and 0 bases at J, with 8 bases between. CDR1 and CDR2 (germline): SQVTM, ANQGSEA. The CDR3 consists of 12 residues. The CDR3 nucleotides read TGCAGCGTTAGGAGGGGCTCCTACGAGCAGTACTTC. Its translation: CSVRRGSYEQYF.

This clone appeared a single time. This chain joins TRBV11-2 and TRBJ1-1; 7 bases map to TRBD1. This CDR3 contains 14 residues. After removal of 4 bases from V and 5 bases from J, the junction contained 7 bases not matched to a gene. Germline lookup yields CDR1 SGHAT and CDR2 FQNNGV. The CDR3 reads CASSSYGRGTEAFF. In DNA, the CDR3 is TGTGCCAGCAGCTCATATGGCAGGGGGACTGAAGCTTTCTTT.

The chain's CDR3 is CASSQDGAGGNTEAFF. The DNA for the CDR3 is TGCGCCAGCAGCCAAGATGGGGCAGGGGGGAACACTGAAGCTTTCTTT. The chain recombines TRBV4-3 with TRBJ1-1, with 7 positions matching TRBD1. CDR3 length: 16 amino acids. V gave up 0 bases and J gave up 1 base; unmatched junction bases: 5. CDR1 LGHNA and CDR2 YSLEER come from the germline V gene.

This sequence joins TRBV7-3 and TRBJ2-1, with D possibly TRBD2 on 6 matching bases. This CDR3 has 12 residues. Germline values: CDR1 SGHTA, CDR2 FQGTGA. The V end lost 8 bases, the J end lost 5 bases, and 10 bases lay between the germline ends. In nucleotides, the CDR3 is TGTGCCAGCCGGGGGAACGACAATGAGCAGTTCTTC. Encoded protein: CASRGNDNEQFF.

The rearrangement uses TRBV27 and TRBJ2-3; 7 bases are a match to TRBD2. CDR3 length: 18 amino acids. J gave up 0 bases and V 1 base, and 10 bases lay outside the gene matches. CDR1 is MNHEY and CDR2 is SMNVEV in the germline V gene (reference sequence). Written as DNA, the CDR3 is TGTGCCAGCAGTTTATTAGCATTGGGAGGGCTAAGCACAGATACGCAGTATTTT. Residues: CASSLLALGGLSTDTQYF.

The J gene is TRBJ2-7, the V gene TRBV7-8; TRBD2 agrees at 7 bases. Germline CDR1 reads SGHVS; CDR2 reads FQNEAQ. Germline trimming cut 3 bases from V and 4 bases from J; bases unmatched to any gene: 3. The CDR3 totals 13 residues. DNA for the CDR3: TGTGCCAGCAGCTTCAGGGAGGGATACGAGCAGTACTTC. This translates into CASSFREGYEQYF.

The gene calls are TRBV30 and TRBJ1-5; maybe TRBD1 (6 bases). Between the trimmed V and J ends, which lost 2 bases and 9 bases, there was a span of 20 bases. The V gene's germline CDR1 is GTSNPN and CDR2 SVGIG (reference sequence). This CDR3 is 15 amino acids long. The CDR3 spells CAWSQGETGLRPQHF. CDR3 nucleotide sequence: TGTGCCTGGAGTCAAGGGGAGACAGGCCTACGGCCCCAGCATTTT.

V and J are TRBV25-1 and TRBJ1-5; D may be TRBD1 (6 bases). This CDR3 comprises 15 residues. Germline CDR1 reads MGHDK; CDR2 reads SYGVNS. V lost 0 bases and J 4 bases, leaving 10 bases between the germline ends. The CDR3 region has the DNA TGTGCCAGCAGTGAATATTCGGGGACAAATCAGCCCCAGCATTTT. As protein: CASSEYSGTNQPQHF.

The rearrangement uses TRBV5-1 and TRBJ1-2, with D possibly TRBD1 on 6 matching bases. This CDR3 region has 14 residues. Germline V gives CDR1 SGHRS, CDR2 YFSETQ. The germline V and J ends were trimmed by 0 bases and 4 bases, with 10 bases remaining between them. The DNA for the CDR3 is TGCGCCAGCAGCTTGGGGACAGTGAGCTATGGCTACACCTTC. This translates into CASSLGTVSYGYTF.

The chain has TRBV27 and TRBJ1-6; tentative D call: TRBD1 (5 bases). The germline V and J ends were trimmed by 3 bases and 9 bases, with 12 bases remaining between them. CDR1 is MNHEY and CDR2 is SMNVEV in the germline V gene (reference sequence). This CDR3 comprises 14 residues. This CDR3 is CASSLEGRGSPLHF. The CDR3 DNA is TGTGCCAGCAGTTTGGAGGGGAGAGGTTCACCCCTCCACTTT.

The J gene is TRBJ2-7, the V gene TRBV18, with D possibly being TRBD2 (6 bases). The germline CDR1 and CDR2 sequences are KGHSH and LQKENI. V gave up 6 bases and J gave up 0 bases, with 12 bases separating them. The CDR3 consists of 14 residues. CDR3 nucleotides: TGTGCCAGCTCGCAGACTAGTAGCTCCTACGAGCAGTACTTC. Its translation is CASSQTSSSYEQYF.